This T cell receptor (beta chain) appears in the sequencing data of a study of blood T cell repertoires in COVID-19. Followed over time, Seattle patients had been enrolled while infection was active. Many counts were recorded for this clone. Per the original methods: Estimates of nucleated cell counts were drawn from the amplification of reference gene primers. Generated by immunoSEQ multiplex PCR, the TCRdb table keeps only in-frame clones and is missing some. V and J calls and clone size are as listed in that table; D and trimming were resolved from the DNA. The table lists 220,000 or so clones, about 86% of them singletons. The CDR3 has 16 residues. CDR1 and CDR2 (germline): KGHSH, LQKENI. V shed 4 bases, J shed 2 bases, and the junction held 7 bases outside the gene matches.

The J gene is TRBJ1-3, the V gene TRBV18; 8 bases fit TRBD1. Sequencing was done on a sample of peripheral blood. The TCR was taken from a woman aged 50 to 65 with COVID-19, enrolled during active disease. The CDR3 reads CASSLRTGKTGNTIYF. Written as DNA, the CDR3 is TGTGCCAGCTCACTCCGGACAGGGAAGACTGGAAACACCATATATTTT.